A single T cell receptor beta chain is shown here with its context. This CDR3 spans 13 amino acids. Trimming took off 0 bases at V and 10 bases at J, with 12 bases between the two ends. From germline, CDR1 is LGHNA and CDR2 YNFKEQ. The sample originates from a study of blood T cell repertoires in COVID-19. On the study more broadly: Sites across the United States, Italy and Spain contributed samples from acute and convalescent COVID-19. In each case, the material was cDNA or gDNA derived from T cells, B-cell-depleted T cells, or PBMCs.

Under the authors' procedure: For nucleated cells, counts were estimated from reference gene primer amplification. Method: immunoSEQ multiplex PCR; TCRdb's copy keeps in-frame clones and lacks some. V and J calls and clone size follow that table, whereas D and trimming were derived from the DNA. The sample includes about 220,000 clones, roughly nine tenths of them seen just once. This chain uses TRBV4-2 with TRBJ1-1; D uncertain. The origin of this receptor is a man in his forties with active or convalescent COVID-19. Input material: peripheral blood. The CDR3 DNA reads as TGTGCCAGCAGCCAAGATGGGTTGCGGCGAGCTTTCTTT. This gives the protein CASSQDGLRRAFF.